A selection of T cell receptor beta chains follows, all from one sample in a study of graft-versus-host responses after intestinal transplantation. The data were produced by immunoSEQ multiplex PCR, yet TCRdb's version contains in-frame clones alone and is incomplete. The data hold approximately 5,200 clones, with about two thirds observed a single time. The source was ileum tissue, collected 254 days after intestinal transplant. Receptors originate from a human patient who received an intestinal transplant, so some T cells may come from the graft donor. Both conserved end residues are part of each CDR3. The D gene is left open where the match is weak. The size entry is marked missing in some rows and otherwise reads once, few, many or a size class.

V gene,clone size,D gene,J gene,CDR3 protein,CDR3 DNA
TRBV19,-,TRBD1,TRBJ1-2,CASKRQGSYGYTF,TGTGCCAGTAAACGACAGGGGAGCTATGGCTACACCTTC
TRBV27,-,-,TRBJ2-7,CASSFMGGSSYEQYF,TGTGCCAGCAGTTTTATGGGGGGAAGCTCCTACGAGCAGTACTTC
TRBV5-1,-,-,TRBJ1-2,CASTKMGPGGGYRGYTF,TGCGCCAGCACCAAGATGGGCCCGGGGGGCGGCTATCGTGGCTACACCTTC
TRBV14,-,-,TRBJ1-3,CASSQRQFYGNTIYF,TGTGCCAGCAGCCAAAGACAGTTCTATGGAAACACCATATATTTT
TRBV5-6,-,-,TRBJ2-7,CASSNHRGGLYEQYF,TGTGCCAGCAGCAATCACAGGGGGGGTTTGTACGAGCAGTACTTC
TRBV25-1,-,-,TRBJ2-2,CASSGVADTGELFF,TGTGCCAGCAGTGGTGTAGCGGACACCGGGGAGCTGTTTTTT
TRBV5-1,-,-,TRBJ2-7,CASSLTAGTSYEQYF,TGCGCCAGCAGCTTGACGGCGGGGACCTCCTACGAGCAGTACTTC
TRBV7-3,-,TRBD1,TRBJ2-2,CASSLGQGSGELFF,TGTGCCAGCAGCTTAGGACAGGGGTCCGGGGAGCTGTTTTTT
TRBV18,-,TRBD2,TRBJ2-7,CASFTERGGFHEQYF,TGTGCCAGCTTCACCGAGCGGGGGGGGTTCCACGAGCAGTACTTC
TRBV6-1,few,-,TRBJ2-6,CASSEGGAGANVLTF,TGTGCCAGCAGTGAAGGGGGCGCTGGGGCCAACGTCCTGACTTTC
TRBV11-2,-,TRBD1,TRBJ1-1,CASSSRGQGTNTEAFF,TGTGCCAGCAGCTCTAGGGGACAGGGAACAAACACTGAAGCTTTCTTT
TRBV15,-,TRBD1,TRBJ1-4,CATSSRQGAEKLFF,TGTGCCACCAGCTCCCGACAGGGGGCTGAAAAACTGTTTTTT
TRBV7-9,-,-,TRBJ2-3,CASSLVSGTDTQYF,TGTGCCAGCAGCTTAGTGTCGGGGACAGATACGCAGTATTTT
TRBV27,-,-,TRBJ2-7,CASSLGARYEQYF,TGTGCCAGCAGTTTGGGGGCCCGGTACGAGCAGTACTTC
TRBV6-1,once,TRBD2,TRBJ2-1,CASSSGLAGANEQFF,TGTGCCAGCAGTTCGGGACTAGCGGGAGCTAATGAGCAGTTCTTC
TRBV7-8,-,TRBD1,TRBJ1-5,CASSSGQYSNQPQHF,TGTGCCAGCAGCTCGGGACAGTATAGCAATCAGCCCCAGCATTTT
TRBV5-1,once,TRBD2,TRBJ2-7,CASSFFTSGKYEQYF,TGCGCCAGCAGCTTCTTCACTAGCGGGAAATACGAGCAGTACTTC
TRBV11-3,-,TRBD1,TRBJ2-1,CASSSMEGGQGAYNEQFF,TGTGCCAGCAGCTCCATGGAGGGGGGACAGGGGGCCTACAATGAGCAGTTCTTC
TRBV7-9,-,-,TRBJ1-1,CASSLGDPIRRGMNTEAFF,TGTGCCAGCAGCTTAGGGGATCCTATCAGGAGAGGGATGAACACTGAAGCTTTCTTT
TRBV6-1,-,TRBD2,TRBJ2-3,CASSELAGGPDTQYF,TGTGCCAGCAGTGAACTAGCGGGAGGGCCAGATACGCAGTATTTT
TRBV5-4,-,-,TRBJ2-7,CASSLEGLYEQYF,TGTGCCAGCAGCTTGGAAGGACTCTACGAGCAGTACTTC
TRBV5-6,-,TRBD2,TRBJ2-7,CASSLLAGGYEQYF,TGTGCCAGCAGCTTACTAGCGGGGGGCTACGAGCAGTACTTC
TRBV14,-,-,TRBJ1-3,CASSQDGLGRRAGNTIYF,TGTGCCAGCAGCCAGGACGGACTAGGCAGGCGCGCTGGAAACACCATATATTTT
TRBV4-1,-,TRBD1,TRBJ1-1,CASRRGQGAGTEAFF,TGCGCCAGCAGACGAGGACAGGGGGCTGGCACTGAAGCTTTCTTT
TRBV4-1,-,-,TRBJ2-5,CASPTWTATETQYF,TGCGCCAGCCCGACGTGGACAGCTACCGAGACCCAGTACTTC
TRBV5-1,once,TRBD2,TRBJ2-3,CASRGSDPGLAGVEDTQYF,TGCGCCAGCAGAGGCTCCGACCCGGGACTAGCGGGAGTGGAAGATACGCAGTATTTT
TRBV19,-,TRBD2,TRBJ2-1,CASRLAEDEQFF,TGTGCCAGTAGGCTAGCGGAGGATGAGCAGTTCTTC
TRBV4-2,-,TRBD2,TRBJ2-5,CASSQALRQRGREETQYF,TGTGCCAGCAGCCAAGCTTTACGACAGCGGGGACGGGAGGAGACCCAGTACTTC
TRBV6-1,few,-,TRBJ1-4,CASSVSEEGEKLFF,TGTGCCAGCAGTGTTAGCGAAGAGGGTGAAAAACTGTTTTTT
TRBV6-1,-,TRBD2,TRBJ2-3,CASSEGLAGGDTQYF,TGTGCCAGCAGTGAAGGCCTAGCGGGAGGGGATACGCAGTATTTT
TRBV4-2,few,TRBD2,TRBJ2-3,CASSQDRGGGTDTQYF,TGTGCCAGCAGCCAAGACCGGGGGGGTGGCACAGATACGCAGTATTTT
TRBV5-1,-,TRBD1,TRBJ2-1,CASSWPTGGAINEQFF,TGCGCCAGCAGCTGGCCGACAGGGGGCGCGATAAATGAGCAGTTCTTC
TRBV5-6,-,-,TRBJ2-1,CASSLGMGLQFF,TGTGCCAGCAGCTTGGGTATGGGACTTCAGTTCTTC
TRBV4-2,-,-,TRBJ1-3,CASSQDWEVRNTIYF,TGTGCCAGCAGCCAAGATTGGGAGGTTAGAAACACCATATATTTT
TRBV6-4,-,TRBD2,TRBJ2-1,CASSDGLAGNEQFF,TGTGCCAGCAGTGACGGACTAGCGGGCAATGAGCAGTTCTTC
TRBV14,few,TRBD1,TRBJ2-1,CASSQWGQGSQRRNNEQFF,TGTGCCAGCAGCCAGTGGGGACAGGGGTCCCAAAGGAGAAACAATGAGCAGTTCTTC
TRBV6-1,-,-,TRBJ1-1,CASRLQGNTEAFF,TGTGCCAGCAGGCTACAGGGGAACACTGAAGCTTTCTTT